This TCR beta chain was identified during a study of cytotoxic CD8 clonotypes in ibrutinib-treated CLL. Study in general: Partial response occurred in 24 patients and complete response in 2; at median about 70 months, 14 remained remitted and around 12 progressed.

Looked up from germline, CDR1 is SNHLY and CDR2 is FYNNEI. The CDR3 runs 13 residues. V was trimmed by 3 bases and J by 7 bases, leaving 12 bases between them. Libraries were prepared by immunoSEQ multiplex PCR; TCRdb keeps only in-frame clonotypes and omits some of them. Here the sample spans 200,000 to 250,000 clones, just under 80% being singletons. The sequenced sample was PBMCs, obtained after 12 months of ibrutinib treatment. The receptor's source is a human donor with chronic lymphocytic leukemia. The chain is built from TRBV2 and TRBJ1-2; D uncertain. Here the CDR3 DNA reads TGTGCCAGCAGTGAGTCCGAGTTTCGTGGCTACACCTTC. It translates to CASSESEFRGYTF. The whole variable domain, remainder taken from reference TRBV2 and TRBJ1-2, is EPEVTQTPSHQVTQMGQEVILRCVPISNHLYFYWYRQILGQKVEFLVSFYNNEISEKSEIFDDQFSVERPDGSNFTLKIRSTKLEDSAMYFCASSESEFRGYTFGSGTRLTVV.